The 8 T cell receptor beta chains presented below share a single source sample, sequenced in a study of cytomegalovirus exposure and HLA in healthy donors. The PCR was carried out with 60 Vbeta primers and 13 Jbeta primers. Assay: immunoSEQ multiplex PCR; the TCRdb copy retains only in-frame clones and omits some. Of roughly 200,000 clones listed, around 88% were seen once; the top ten hold approximately 1.7%. Specimen: PBMCs. The receptors were gathered from a man aged 35 to 55 in good health and CMV-seropositive.

V gene TRBV27 combines with J gene TRBJ1-1; 8 bases are a match to TRBD1. Losses at the gene ends were 3 bases for V and 4 bases for J; bases not matched to a gene: 4. The CDR3 is 14 residues long. Germline CDR1 is MNHEY and CDR2 is SMNVEV (reference sequence). CDR3 loop: CASSFQGAGTEAFF. The CDR3 DNA reads as TGTGCCAGCAGTTTTCAGGGGGCAGGCACTGAAGCTTTCTTT.

This clone has more than one count but fewer than ten. The chain has TRBV2 and TRBJ2-1; 7 bases align to TRBD1. The V segment lost 7 bases and the J segment 4 bases; nucleotides outside the gene matches: 10. Germline CDR1 SNHLY, CDR2 FYNNEI. CDR3 length: 15 residues. Written as DNA, the CDR3 is TGTGCCAGCAAGACTAAGGGGACAGCTTACAATGAGCAGTTCTTC. Protein product: CASKTKGTAYNEQFF.

The V gene is TRBV5-5, the J gene TRBJ2-3; D not resolved. The ends were cut back, 0 bases at V and 3 bases at J, with 11 bases in the middle. The length of the CDR3 is 15 residues. Germline assignment: CDR1 SGHKS and CDR2 YYEKEE (reference sequence). For the CDR3, the DNA is TGTGCCAGCAGCTTGGTTTTTGCGCGTACAGATACGCAGTATTTT. Protein product: CASSLVFARTDTQYF. Supplemented by reference TRBV5-5 and TRBJ2-3, the full variable domain reads DAGVTQSPTHLIKTRGQQVTLRCSPISGHKSVSWYQQVLGQGPQFIFQYYEKEERGRGNFPDRFSARQFPNYSSELNVNALLLGDSALYLCASSLVFARTDTQYFGPGTRLTVL.

The V gene is TRBV7-9, the J gene TRBJ2-1; weak D call: TRBD1 (5 bases). V lost 2 bases to trimming and J lost 10 bases, with 12 bases between them. CDR1 is SEHNR, CDR2 FQNEAQ, per germline (reference sequence). The CDR3 covers 13 residues. The CDR3 DNA sequence: TGTGCCAGCAGCTTATCAGGGATGTGGGAGCAGTTCTTC. Residues: CASSLSGMWEQFF.

V is TRBV19 and J is TRBJ2-7; unclear D gene. Trimming removed 5 bases from V and 2 bases from J, with 10 bases in between. CDR1 and CDR2 (germline): LNHDA, SQIVND (reference sequence). The CDR3 spans 13 residues. CDR3 coding DNA: TGTGCCAGTAGTGCGTCCCGGGCCTACGAGCAGTACTTC. Protein product: CASSASRAYEQYF.

Only a few counts were recorded for this clone. This sequence joins TRBV5-1 and TRBJ2-3; 7 bases line up with TRBD1. Germline CDR1 and CDR2: SGHRS and YFSETQ. There are 14 residues in the CDR3. V trimming: 4 bases; J trimming: 2 bases; junction bases outside the gene matches: 4. The CDR3 loop is CASSLGQATDTQYF. The DNA for the CDR3 is TGCGCCAGCAGCCTTGGACAGGCCACAGATACGCAGTATTTT.

CDR3 coding DNA: TGCGCCAGCAGACCGACAGGAGGATCTGGAAACACCATATATTTT. It specifies CASRPTGGSGNTIYF. The chain combines TRBV5-1 with TRBJ1-3; D is perhaps TRBD1 (6 bases). The CDR3 runs to 15 residues. Per the germline V gene, CDR1 is SGHRS and CDR2 is YFSETQ. Between the trimmed V and J ends, which lost 5 bases and 1 base, there was a span of 13 bases.

The V and J genes are TRBV5-1 and TRBJ2-7; the D gene is possibly TRBD1 (6 bases). Germline V gene sequence: CDR1 SGHRS, CDR2 YFSETQ. This CDR3 region has 14 residues. The ends were cut back, 5 bases at V and 1 base at J, with 13 bases in the middle. The CDR3 is CASRGAVSSYEQYF. For the CDR3, the DNA is TGCGCCAGCAGGGGGGCAGTGAGTTCCTACGAGCAGTACTTC.